These T cell receptor beta chains were read from a single sample in a study of CD8+CD57+ T cells in acquired aplastic anemia. TCRdb analysed the reads with MiXCR anew, one entry per CDR3 protein. The sample yields some 120,000 distinct CDR3 sequences, around 46% seen once. The sequenced material came from sorted CD4+, CD8+, or CD8+CD57+ T cells (not recorded which) from PBMCs. All receptors come from a human donor in good health, serving as a control. Both conserved end residues are part of each CDR3. The D gene is left open where the match is weak. For some rows the clone size is stated as once, few or many, or as a class when expanded; others skip it.

abundance: -
d_gene: -
j_gene: TRBJ2-7
v_gene: TRBV7-2
CDR3aa: CAGSDEVGEQYF
CDR3nt: TGTGCCGGCAGCGACGAGGTCGGGGAGCAGTACTTC

abundance: -
d_gene: TRBD2
j_gene: TRBJ2-3
v_gene: TRBV12-3/TRBV12-4
CDR3aa: CASSRRTSGVRGTDTQYF
CDR3nt: TGTGCCAGCAGCCGCCGGACTAGCGGGGTTAGGGGCACAGATACGCAGTATTTT

abundance: -
d_gene: TRBD1
j_gene: TRBJ1-6
v_gene: TRBV5-4
CDR3aa: CASSSSGTGGLSDPLHF
CDR3nt: TGTGCCAGCAGCTCATCCGGGACAGGGGGCCTCTCTGATCCCCTCCACTTT

abundance: few
d_gene: TRBD1
j_gene: TRBJ1-6
v_gene: TRBV7-2
CDR3aa: CASSPGTGRNSPLHF
CDR3nt: TGTGCCAGCAGCCCGGGGACAGGCCGCAATTCACCCCTCCACTTT

abundance: few
d_gene: TRBD1
j_gene: TRBJ1-2
v_gene: TRBV25-1
CDR3aa: CASSEYGPTGDYGYTF
CDR3nt: TGTGCCAGCAGTGAATATGGCCCGACAGGGGACTATGGCTACACCTTC

abundance: many
d_gene: -
j_gene: TRBJ2-7
v_gene: TRBV5-8
CDR3aa: CASSSSPYEQYF
CDR3nt: TGTGCCAGCAGCTCCAGCCCCTACGAGCAGTACTTC

abundance: many
d_gene: TRBD1
j_gene: TRBJ2-4
v_gene: TRBV11-1
CDR3aa: CASSPDRGGNIQYF
CDR3nt: TGTGCCAGCAGCCCGGACAGGGGAGGGAACATTCAGTACTTC

abundance: -
d_gene: TRBD1
j_gene: TRBJ1-2
v_gene: TRBV12-3/TRBV12-4
CDR3aa: CASSLKDRDYGYTF
CDR3nt: TGTGCCAGCAGTTTAAAAGACAGGGACTATGGCTACACCTTC

abundance: many
d_gene: TRBD1
j_gene: TRBJ2-3
v_gene: TRBV12-3/TRBV12-4
CDR3aa: CASVPTPSLGTGDTDTQYF
CDR3nt: TGTGCCAGCGTTCCCACCCCAAGCCTTGGGACAGGGGACACAGATACGCAGTATTTT

abundance: once
d_gene: -
j_gene: TRBJ2-7
v_gene: TRBV19
CDR3aa: CASTSGGQAYEQYF
CDR3nt: TGTGCCAGCACCTCGGGGGGCCAGGCCTATGAGCAGTACTTC

abundance: -
d_gene: -
j_gene: TRBJ2-5
v_gene: TRBV29-1
CDR3aa: CSVEGVGVQETQYF
CDR3nt: TGCAGCGTTGAGGGTGTTGGGGTACAAGAGACCCAGTACTTC

abundance: once
d_gene: -
j_gene: TRBJ2-7
v_gene: TRBV25-1
CDR3aa: CASSGGDSYEQYF
CDR3nt: TGTGCCAGCAGTGGGGGGGACAGCTACGAGCAGTACTTC

abundance: few
d_gene: -
j_gene: TRBJ2-1
v_gene: TRBV3-1
CDR3aa: CASSQDNPLYNEQFF
CDR3nt: TGTGCCAGCAGCCAGGACAACCCGCTATACAATGAGCAGTTCTTC

abundance: -
d_gene: TRBD1
j_gene: TRBJ1-2
v_gene: TRBV6-1
CDR3aa: CASSPGQGTWVYGYTF
CDR3nt: TGTGCCAGCAGTCCGGGACAGGGGACTTGGGTCTATGGCTACACCTTC

abundance: -
d_gene: -
j_gene: TRBJ1-3
v_gene: TRBV10-3
CDR3aa: CASYLDVGNTIYF
CDR3nt: TGTGCCAGCTACCTCGACGTCGGAAACACCATATATTTT

abundance: -
d_gene: TRBD1
j_gene: TRBJ2-3
v_gene: TRBV2
CDR3aa: CASTRDRGTDTQYF
CDR3nt: TGTGCCAGCACCCGGGACAGGGGCACAGATACGCAGTATTTT

abundance: few
d_gene: -
j_gene: TRBJ2-5
v_gene: TRBV2
CDR3aa: CASSERELKTQYF
CDR3nt: TGTGCCAGCAGTGAACGGGAGTTGAAGACCCAGTACTTC

abundance: once
d_gene: -
j_gene: TRBJ2-2
v_gene: TRBV2
CDR3aa: CASSGWGRNTGELFF
CDR3nt: TGTGCCAGCAGTGGGTGGGGGAGGAACACCGGGGAGCTGTTCTTT

abundance: -
d_gene: -
j_gene: TRBJ1-1
v_gene: TRBV19
CDR3aa: CASSTGGRAEAFF
CDR3nt: TGTGCCAGTAGCACGGGGGGGAGAGCTGAAGCTTTCTTT

abundance: -
d_gene: -
j_gene: TRBJ1-2
v_gene: TRBV7-9
CDR3aa: CASSSGQYGYTF
CDR3nt: TGTGCCAGCAGCTCCGGACAGTATGGCTACACCTTC

abundance: once
d_gene: -
j_gene: TRBJ1-3
v_gene: TRBV4-2
CDR3aa: CASGPSGSGNTIYF
CDR3nt: TGTGCCAGCGGACCCAGTGGCTCTGGAAACACCATATATTTT

abundance: many
d_gene: -
j_gene: TRBJ2-5
v_gene: TRBV20-1
CDR3aa: CSAPGGSWRQETQYF
CDR3nt: TGCAGTGCTCCAGGGGGGAGTTGGCGACAAGAGACCCAGTACTTC

abundance: -
d_gene: -
j_gene: TRBJ1-4
v_gene: TRBV15
CDR3aa: CATSVAATNEKLFF
CDR3nt: TGTGCCACCAGCGTAGCTGCAACTAATGAAAAACTGTTTTTT

abundance: many
d_gene: TRBD1
j_gene: TRBJ1-6
v_gene: TRBV5-4
CDR3aa: CASSLGLIWTGELFTNSPLHF
CDR3nt: TGTGCCAGCAGCTTGGGTTTAATTTGGACAGGCGAACTCTTTACTAATTCACCCCTCCACTTT

abundance: many
d_gene: TRBD1
j_gene: TRBJ1-6
v_gene: TRBV9
CDR3aa: CASSPSHQGASSYNSPLHF
CDR3nt: TGTGCCAGCAGCCCCTCTCATCAGGGGGCAAGCTCCTATAATTCACCCCTCCACTTT

abundance: once
d_gene: -
j_gene: TRBJ2-7
v_gene: TRBV15
CDR3aa: CATSSFRDGSYEQYF
CDR3nt: TGTGCCACCAGCAGCTTCAGGGACGGCTCCTACGAGCAGTACTTC

abundance: -
d_gene: TRBD1
j_gene: TRBJ1-6
v_gene: TRBV25-1
CDR3aa: CASSLGVDRRSPLHF
CDR3nt: TGTGCCAGCAGCTTAGGGGTGGACAGGCGATCACCCCTCCACTTT

abundance: many
d_gene: -
j_gene: TRBJ1-1
v_gene: TRBV10-3
CDR3aa: CAISEDGLNTEAFF
CDR3nt: TGTGCCATCAGTGAGGACGGATTGAACACTGAAGCTTTCTTT

abundance: -
d_gene: TRBD1
j_gene: TRBJ2-7
v_gene: TRBV9
CDR3aa: CASSVRDRGPYEQYF
CDR3nt: TGTGCCAGCAGCGTAAGGGACAGGGGGCCCTACGAGCAGTACTTC

abundance: once
d_gene: -
j_gene: TRBJ1-2
v_gene: TRBV9
CDR3aa: CASSVVDTEYGYTF
CDR3nt: TGTGCCAGCAGCGTAGTGGACACAGAATATGGCTACACCTTC

abundance: -
d_gene: TRBD1
j_gene: TRBJ1-1
v_gene: TRBV11-3
CDR3aa: CASSSPRGLTEAFF
CDR3nt: TGTGCCAGCAGCTCCCCCAGGGGGCTAACTGAAGCTTTCTTT